This T cell receptor beta chain appears in the sequencing data of a study of response to subunit inactivated influenza vaccine. In TCRdb, the RT-PCR reads were re-called with MiXCR into one record per CDR3 protein. The sample holds around 580,000 distinct CDR3 sequences, 14% seen once. The CDR3 is 16 amino acids. Germline V gives CDR1 SGHAT, CDR2 FQNNGV. With 5 bases removed from V and 2 bases from J, the gap between germline ends came to 17 bases. This clonotype came up a few times. The antigen is not known. Study findings and constraints: There was a suggestion from the authors that each seasonal influenza vaccination recruits few new T cells.

This TCR came from a man aged 45-65 years who received an inactivated influenza vaccine. This specimen consisted of PBMCs from blood, obtained roughly 12 days after vaccination. The gene calls are TRBV11-2 and TRBJ2-3; D remains unclear. CDR3 coding DNA: TGTGCCAGCAGCCTGGGTCCCTTCCTGTCCACAGATACGCAGTATTTT. It translates to CASSLGPFLSTDTQYF.